This T cell receptor (beta chain) was documented in a study of OX40 agonist ivuxolimab in advanced cancers. Using immunoSEQ multiplex PCR, the repertoire was profiled, and TCRdb retains in-frame clones only, with some absent. The data contain about 20,000 clones, 78% of them singletons. Comments on this clone: The antigen remains unidentified.

Broader study findings: At doses 0.1 to 3.0 mg/kg, CD4+ and CD8+ clones expanded. Undetermined was the antigen specificity of the expanded peripheral T cells. CD8+ T cells (on average) carried more expanded clones than CD4+ T cells.

Between the trimmed V and J ends, which lost 4 bases and 4 bases, there was a span of 14 bases. The V gene's germline CDR1 is MNHEY and CDR2 SMNVEV (reference sequence). CDR3 length: 16 residues. The rearrangement uses TRBV27 and TRBJ1-6, with D perhaps matching TRBD1 (5 bases). This clonotype was sampled from an adult with an advanced solid tumor such as melanoma, head and neck, liver or kidney cancer. The material was CD4+ or CD8+ T cells sorted from blood, obtained in a trial of the OX40 agonist ivuxolimab. The CDR3 DNA is TGTGCCAGCAGTTGGGGCCAACAAGAGTATAATTCACCCCTCCACTTT. This codes for CASSWGQQEYNSPLHF.